A single sample is the source of the 16 T cell receptor beta chains below, sequenced in a study of Ad26.COV2.S vaccination and SARS-CoV-2 variants (dated by TCRdb to the early 2020s). Taken with the paper, the label for treatment or condition translates to: 15 to 20 received Ad26.COV2.S at low or high dose, single or two shots; roughly 5 received placebo; per-sample allocation not given. For vaccine and placebo recipients, the sequenced repertoires came from samples collected on day 63 after the first injection. The library was prepared using the immunoSEQ multiplex PCR assay. Here the immuneACCESS table is served through TCRdb, limited to in-frame sequences with V and J called. Missing clones are a known gap in these copies; in checked studies unresolved V genes cover under half, and the rest lacks a known reason. Present in this sample are some 410,000 clones, about nine tenths of which were seen just once. About 1.7% of the sample rests with the top ten.

The material was peripheral blood, obtained in a trial of Ad26.COV2.S vaccine versus placebo. The origin of the receptors is a person between 18 and 65 years old who received the Ad26.COV2.S COVID-19 vaccine or a placebo.

V is TRBV4-3 and J is TRBJ2-5; TRBD2 agrees at 10 bases. V lost 4 bases to trimming and J lost 5 bases; unmatched junction nucleotides: 4. The CDR3 length is 14 residues. The germline CDR1 and CDR2 sequences are LGHNA and YSLEER. CDR3 sequence (DNA): TGCGCCAGCAGCCTAGCGGGGGGCGGGGAGACCCAGTACTTC. This codes for CASSLAGGGETQYF.

V and J are TRBV4-1 and TRBJ1-3; weak D call: TRBD1 (5 bases). This CDR3 spans 17 amino acids. Germline loops: CDR1 MGHRA, CDR2 YSYEKL. Trimming removed 4 bases from V and 0 bases from J, with 16 bases in between. Here the CDR3 DNA reads TGCGCCAGCAGCCCCCGGGCGGGACTATACTCTGGAAACACCATATATTTT. It encodes CASSPRAGLYSGNTIYF.

The V gene is TRBV29-1, the J gene TRBJ2-1, with a weak D call TRBD1 (5 bases). The CDR3 consists of 12 residues. The germline gives CDR1 SQVTM, CDR2 ANQGSEA. CDR3 residues: CSSQGDHNEQFF. The CDR3 region has the DNA TGCAGTTCTCAGGGTGACCACAATGAGCAGTTCTTC.

V and J are TRBV3-1 (or the pseudogene TRBV3-2) and TRBJ2-6, with D perhaps matching TRBD2 (6 bases). Looked up from germline, CDR1 is LGHDT and CDR2 is YNNKEL (reference sequence). Trimming pared 2 bases from V and 0 bases from J, leaving 8 bases between. The CDR3 has 16 amino acids. The DNA for the CDR3 is TGTGCCAGCAGCCAACGGCGGGGCTCTGGGGCCAACGTCCTGACTTTC. Encoded protein: CASSQRRGSGANVLTF.

The count of this clone is one. The chain recombines TRBV7-2 with TRBJ2-5, with a possible D match to TRBD2 (5 bases). Trimming removed 0 bases at V and 4 bases at J, with 18 bases between. This CDR3 has 17 amino acids. Germline V gives CDR1 SGHTA, CDR2 FQGNSA. Written as DNA, the CDR3 is TGTGCCAGCAGCTTAGCGTTTTTGAGGGTTCAAGGAGAGACCCAGTACTTC. Residues: CASSLAFLRVQGETQYF. The full variable domain, its missing parts supplied by reference TRBV7-2 and TRBJ2-5, is GAGVSQSPSNKVTEKGKDVELRCDPISGHTALYWYRQSLGQGLEFLIYFQGNSAPDKSGLPSDRFSAERTGGSVSTLTIQRTQQEDSAVYLCASSLAFLRVQGETQYFGPGTRLLVL.

The rearrangement joins TRBV6-5 to TRBJ2-3; 12 bases line up with TRBD2. CDR1 and CDR2 from the germline V gene are MNHEY and SVGAGI. This CDR3 is built from 15 residues. V lost 6 bases, J lost 6 bases, and 7 bases stayed unmatched. CDR3 nucleotide sequence: TGTGCCAGCAGCGCCCTAGCGGGGGGGCGTGATACGCAGTATTTT. Translating it yields CASSALAGGRDTQYF.

This clone was picked up one time. CDR3 coding DNA: TGTGCCAGCAGTTTGAAGAGAAACTATGGCTACACCTTC. Amino acids: CASSLKRNYGYTF. The chain joins TRBV28 to TRBJ1-2; D ambiguous. CDR1 and CDR2 from the germline V gene are MDHEN and SYDVKM. V was clipped by 3 bases and J by 2 bases, with 7 bases between them. The CDR3 totals 13 residues.

This clone was detected only once. V gene TRBV4-3 combines with J gene TRBJ2-7; 7 bases are a match to TRBD1. Germline V gives CDR1 LGHNA, CDR2 YSLEER. The CDR3 has 15 residues. V lost 2 bases, J lost 2 bases, and 6 bases stayed unmatched. The CDR3 loop is CASSQLGDSPYEQYF. The CDR3 DNA reads as TGCGCCAGCAGCCAACTGGGGGACAGCCCCTACGAGCAGTACTTC.

This rearrangement joins TRBV7-6 to TRBJ1-2; 8 bases match TRBD1. V dropped 5 bases and J dropped 14; count of bases not matched to a gene: 13. The germline V gene encodes CDR1 SGHVS and CDR2 FNYEAQ. The CDR3 covers 13 residues. DNA for the CDR3: TGTGCCAGCAGCGTCCTCGGGGGACAGGAGGGAACCTTC. Residues: CASSVLGGQEGTF.

The chain combines TRBV27 with TRBJ2-7, with no clear D. The germline gives CDR1 MNHEY, CDR2 SMNVEV (reference sequence). Trimming shortened V by 4 bases and J by 2 bases, and 12 bases separated the two germline ends. The CDR3 contains 14 residues. The CDR3, as DNA: TGTGCCAGCAGTTCGCCAGAGCTACCCTACGAGCAGTACTTC. Encoded protein: CASSSPELPYEQYF.

This clone was found once. The CDR3 sequence is CASSAWTSGDNNEQFF. The CDR3 nucleotides are TGTGCCAGCAGCGCATGGACTAGCGGGGATAACAATGAGCAGTTCTTC. The chain carries TRBV6-4 and TRBJ2-1; 12 positions match TRBD2. The CDR3 is made up of 16 amino acids. Per the germline V gene, CDR1 is MRHNA and CDR2 is SNTAGT. With 6 bases clipped from V and 5 bases from J, the junction kept 8 bases outside the gene matches.

The V call is TRBV4-3, the J call TRBJ1-2; D is possibly TRBD1 (6 bases). There are 15 residues in the CDR3. Per the germline V gene, CDR1 is LGHNA and CDR2 is YSLEER. The V gene lost 1 base and the J gene lost 6 bases, with 15 bases spanning the gap. The CDR3 DNA reads TGCGCCAGCAGCCAAGGTTCACACAGGGTAGATGGCTACACCTTC. Translating gives CASSQGSHRVDGYTF.

This clone turned up a few times. This same CDR3 is encoded by further DNA sequences in the sample. The V call is TRBV7-9, the J call TRBJ2-6; D not certain. Deletions cut 5 bases from V and 1 base from J, with 9 bases between. The germline V gene has CDR1 SEHNR and CDR2 FQNEAQ (reference sequence). There are 15 residues in the CDR3. The CDR3: CASSLSQSGANVLTF. CDR3 nucleotide sequence: TGTGCCAGCAGCCTTTCCCAATCTGGGGCCAACGTCCTGACTTTC.

The V and J genes are TRBV15 and TRBJ2-3; no firm D call. Trimming stripped 3 bases from V and 2 bases from J, with 12 bases between. Germline-derived CDR1 and CDR2 are LNHNV and YYDKDF (reference sequence). The CDR3 covers 15 residues. The CDR3 nucleotides are TGTGCCACCAGCAGTCTCGATGCATACACAGATACGCAGTATTTT. Translating gives CATSSLDAYTDTQYF.

The V call is TRBV27, the J call TRBJ2-7; TRBD2 aligns across 9 bases. The germline V gene has CDR1 MNHEY and CDR2 SMNVEV (reference sequence). The CDR3 is 15 residues long. V lost 2 bases, J lost 5 bases, and 7 bases stayed unmatched. The CDR3 spells CASSLVLAGTHEQYF. CDR3 bases: TGTGCCAGCAGTTTAGTCCTAGCGGGGACCCACGAGCAGTACTTC.

The CDR3 DNA follows: TGTGCCACCAGCAGAGATATAGTACTAGCTCATGAGCAGTTCTTC. Translating it yields CATSRDIVLAHEQFF. The gene calls are TRBV15 and TRBJ2-1; TRBD2 might be the D (6 bases). Germline V gives CDR1 LNHNV, CDR2 YYDKDF (reference sequence). The CDR3 contains 15 residues. Trimming cost V 0 bases and J 8 bases, with 14 bases left between them.